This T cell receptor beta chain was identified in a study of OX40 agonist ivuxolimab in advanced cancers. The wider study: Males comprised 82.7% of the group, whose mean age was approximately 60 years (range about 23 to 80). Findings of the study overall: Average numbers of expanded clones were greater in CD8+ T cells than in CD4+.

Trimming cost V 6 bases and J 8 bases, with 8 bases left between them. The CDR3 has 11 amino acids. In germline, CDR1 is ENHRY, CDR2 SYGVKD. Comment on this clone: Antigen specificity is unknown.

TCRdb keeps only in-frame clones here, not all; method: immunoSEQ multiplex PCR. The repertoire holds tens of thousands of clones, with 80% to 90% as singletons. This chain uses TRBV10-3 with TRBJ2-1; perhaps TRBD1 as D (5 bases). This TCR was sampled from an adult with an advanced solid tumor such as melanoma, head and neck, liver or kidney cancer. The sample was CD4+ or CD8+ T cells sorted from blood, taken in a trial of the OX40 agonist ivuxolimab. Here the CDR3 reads CAISEQDEQFF. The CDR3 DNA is TGTGCCATCAGCGAACAGGATGAGCAGTTCTTC.